Shown below are 23 T cell receptor beta chains from a single sample sequenced in a study of beta chain features in type 1 diabetes. These TCRs' antigens remain unknown. Study outcomes and limitations: Moderately but significantly shorter TCRB CDR3s were found in Type 1 diabetes patients in all four CD4+ subsets.

Sequencing targeted expressed TCRB transcripts, as all isolated RNA had been reverse transcribed. Generated by immunoSEQ multiplex PCR, the TCRdb table keeps only in-frame clones and is missing some. The profile covers almost 350,000 clones, with 9.3% appearing a single time and roughly 1% taken by the ten largest. The source material was central memory CD4+ T cells from blood. These receptors came from a young man with type 1 diabetes.

This clone showed up just a few times. The chain carries TRBV7-9 and TRBJ1-6, with D perhaps matching TRBD1 (5 bases). Germline V gives CDR1 SEHNR, CDR2 FQNEAQ (reference sequence). The CDR3 sequence is 14 residues long. Trimming took off 3 bases at V and 7 bases at J, with 10 bases between the two ends. CDR3 DNA: TGTGCCAGCAGCTTCGGGGCGCGCAATTCACCCCTCCACTTT. Translating it yields CASSFGARNSPLHF. The variable domain in full, with the rest retrieved from reference TRBV7-9 and TRBJ1-6, is DTGVSQNPRHKITKRGQNVTFRCDPISEHNRLYWYRQTLGQGPEFLTYFQNEAQLEKSRLLSDRFSAERPKGSFSTLEIQRTEQGDSAMYLCASSFGARNSPLHFGNGTRLTVT.

This clone occurred a few times. The chain carries TRBV29-1 and TRBJ2-5; D gene uncertain. The CDR3 consists of 13 residues. From germline, CDR1 is SQVTM and CDR2 ANQGSEA. V was clipped by 5 bases and J by 2 bases, with 12 bases between them. The CDR3 nucleotides read TGCAGCGTTCCCACAGTGACACAAGAGACCCAGTACTTC. Translating gives CSVPTVTQETQYF.

The chain recombines TRBV6-5 with TRBJ2-1; D gene ambiguous. CDR1 MNHEY and CDR2 SVGAGI come from the germline V gene. V lost 6 bases and J 10 bases, leaving 13 bases between the germline ends. The CDR3 length is 12 residues. The CDR3 coding sequence is TGTGCCAGCAGGCCCTCGACTGCCGAGCAGTTCTTC. Its protein product is CASRPSTAEQFF.

This clone was found a few times. V and J are TRBV7-9 and TRBJ2-1, with unresolved D. Between the trimmed V and J ends, which lost 4 bases and 10 bases, there was a span of 8 bases. The CDR3 has 11 amino acids. Germline CDR1 SEHNR, CDR2 FQNEAQ (reference sequence). The CDR3 nucleotides are TGTGCCAGCAGCTATGCGGTGGAGCAGTTCTTC. Translation gives CASSYAVEQFF.

The chain has TRBV18 and TRBJ1-4; D might be TRBD1 (6 bases). Germline V gene lookup returns CDR1 KGHSH and CDR2 LQKENI. V shed 2 bases and J shed 8 bases, with 12 bases lying between them. This CDR3 contains 14 residues. This chain's CDR3 is CASSPGGATEKLFF. The CDR3 nucleotides read TGTGCCAGCTCACCAGGGGGGGCTACGGAAAAACTGTTTTTT.

This clone was recorded at least ten times. The rearrangement links TRBV13 to TRBJ2-7; D ambiguous. With 5 bases removed from V and 0 bases from J, the gap between germline ends came to 14 bases. Germline CDR1 PRHDT, CDR2 FYEKMQ (reference sequence). The CDR3 has 15 amino acids. CDR3 residues: CASSRWSRRSYEQYF. The CDR3, as DNA: TGTGCCAGCAGCCGGTGGTCCCGTCGCTCCTACGAGCAGTACTTC.

The chain links TRBV7-2 to TRBJ1-5, with unresolved D. The CDR3 covers 12 residues. Per germline, CDR1 SGHTA and CDR2 FQGNSA. Between the trimmed V and J ends, which lost 3 bases and 1 base, there was a span of 1 base. CDR3 loop: CASSLSNQPQHF. CDR3 nucleotide sequence: TGTGCCAGCAGCTTGAGCAATCAGCCCCAGCATTTT.

The rearrangement links TRBV5-4 to TRBJ1-1; 9 bases fit TRBD1. CDR1 is SGHNT, CDR2 YYREEE, per germline (reference sequence). V lost 0 bases to trimming and J lost 6 bases; unmatched junction nucleotides: 12. The CDR3 length is 17 residues. The CDR3 loop reads CASSLGAGTGKYAEAFF. The CDR3 nucleotides read TGTGCCAGCAGCTTGGGTGCCGGGACAGGGAAATATGCTGAAGCTTTCTTT.

This clone was detected a few times. This chain joins TRBV5-6 and TRBJ1-5; D call uncertain. Germline V gives CDR1 SGHDT, CDR2 YYEEEE. This CDR3 spans 13 amino acids. Trimming took off 3 bases at V and 7 bases at J, with 11 bases between the two ends. The DNA for the CDR3 is TGTGCCAGCAGCTCTCTTGGGTTGCAGCCCCAGCATTTT. Translation gives CASSSLGLQPQHF. Combining the CDR3 with reference TRBV5-6 and TRBJ1-5 gives the whole variable domain DAGVTQSPTHLIKTRGQQVTLRCSPKSGHDTVSWYQQALGQGPQFIFQYYEEEERQRGNFPDRFSGHQFPNYSSELNVNALLLGDSALYLCASSSLGLQPQHFGDGTRLSIL.

The chain links TRBV10-3 to TRBJ2-1; either TRBD1 or TRBD2 may fit D (5 bases each). This CDR3 spans 12 amino acids. Trimming cost V 11 bases and J 5 bases, with 13 bases left between them. Germline V gene lookup returns CDR1 ENHRY and CDR2 SYGVKD. DNA for the CDR3: TGTGCCCTCCTAGGGGAGAACAATGAGCAGTTCTTC. Translation: CALLGENNEQFF.

The chain couples TRBV5-1 to TRBJ2-3; D gene unclear. The CDR3 extends over 14 amino acids. Looked up from germline, CDR1 is SGHRS and CDR2 is YFSETQ. V was shortened by 6 bases and J by 1 base, with 12 bases between the two germline ends. CDR3 loop: CASKTPKGTDTQYF. In nucleotides, the CDR3 is TGCGCCAGCAAAACGCCCAAAGGCACAGATACGCAGTATTTT.

There are many counts of this clone. Additional DNA sequences in this sample encode the identical CDR3. The chain combines TRBV7-9 with TRBJ2-2, with D perhaps matching TRBD1 or TRBD2 (5 bases each). The CDR3 loop spans 15 amino acids. The germline V and J ends were trimmed by 0 bases and 2 bases, with 7 bases remaining between them. The germline V gene has CDR1 SEHNR and CDR2 FQNEAQ (reference sequence). In nucleotides, the CDR3 is TGTGCCAGCAGCTTAGCGGGACGAAACACCGGGGAGCTGTTTTTT. This encodes CASSLAGRNTGELFF. Drawing the rest from reference TRBV7-9 and TRBJ2-2, the complete variable domain is DTGVSQNPRHKITKRGQNVTFRCDPISEHNRLYWYRQTLGQGPEFLTYFQNEAQLEKSRLLSDRFSAERPKGSFSTLEIQRTEQGDSAMYLCASSLAGRNTGELFFGEGSRLTVL.

This clone showed up many times. This rearrangement joins TRBV14 to TRBJ2-5; D gene ambiguous. Germline V gene sequence: CDR1 SGHDN, CDR2 FVKESK. The ends were cut back, 1 base at V and 3 bases at J, with 6 bases in the middle. This CDR3 has 13 residues. CDR3 in amino acids: CASSQGVEETQYF. CDR3 DNA sequence: TGTGCCAGCAGCCAAGGGGTAGAAGAGACCCAGTACTTC.

This clone appeared a few times. The chain links TRBV28 to TRBJ1-2; TRBD1 matches 10 bases. V shed 7 bases, J shed 5 bases, and the junction held 4 bases outside the gene matches. Germline lookup yields CDR1 MDHEN and CDR2 SYDVKM. The CDR3 spans 13 residues. The CDR3 nucleotides read TGTGCCAGCACGGGACAGGGGATGTATGGCTACACCTTC. Its protein is CASTGQGMYGYTF.

In this sample, this clone turned up once. The chain couples TRBV29-1 to TRBJ2-2; 11 nucleotides line up with TRBD2. V trimming: 6 bases; J trimming: 6 bases; junction bases outside the gene matches: 3. CDR3 size: 13 residues. Germline CDR1 and CDR2: SQVTM and ANQGSEA. DNA of the CDR3: TGCAGCGTGGGGACTAGCGGTCCCGGGGAGCTGTTTTTT. This sequence encodes CSVGTSGPGELFF.

This clone has more than one count but fewer than ten. The rearrangement uses TRBV7-2 and TRBJ2-3; 16 nucleotides match TRBD2. The V segment lost 4 bases and the J segment 5 bases; nucleotides outside the gene matches: 6. Germline CDR1 and CDR2: SGHTA and FQGNSA. There are 17 residues in the CDR3. CDR3 nucleotides: TGTGCCAGCAGCTCGGGACTAGCGGGGGGGCGTAAAGATACGCAGTATTTT. Its protein product is CASSSGLAGGRKDTQYF.

The V and J genes are TRBV7-2 and TRBJ1-5, with D possibly matching TRBD1 (5 bases). The CDR3 consists of 16 residues. Per germline, CDR1 SGHTA and CDR2 FQGNSA. V was clipped by 3 bases and J by 6 bases, with 18 bases between them. The CDR3 here is CASSLAGNMGGQPQHF. In DNA form, the CDR3 reads TGTGCCAGCAGCTTGGCAGGGAATATGGGTGGTCAGCCCCAGCATTTT.

This clone was seen more than once but under ten times. This chain uses TRBV25-1 with TRBJ2-2, with 7 bases lining up with TRBD1. This CDR3 is 13 amino acids long. Germline CDR1 is MGHDK and CDR2 is SYGVNS. The V gene end was trimmed by 6 bases and the J gene end by 5 bases; junction bases not matched to a gene: 3. The CDR3 DNA reads TGTGCCAGCAGAGCACAGGGGACCGGGGAGCTGTTTTTT. Translation: CASRAQGTGELFF.

This clone was recorded a few times. The identical CDR3 is also encoded by other nucleotide sequences in the sample. The chain employs TRBV27 and TRBJ2-7; D unclear. The CDR3 has 13 residues. V was clipped by 3 bases and J by 5 bases, with 11 bases between them. Germline assignment: CDR1 MNHEY and CDR2 SMNVEV (reference sequence). CDR3 DNA: TGTGCCAGCAGTTTTACGTATCGGGACGAGCAGTACTTC. Translation gives CASSFTYRDEQYF.

The chain joins TRBV9 to TRBJ2-7; a possible D gene is TRBD2 (7 bases). CDR3 length equals 14 residues. From germline, CDR1 is SGDLS and CDR2 YYNGEE. Trimming removed 4 bases from V and 7 bases from J, with 18 bases in between. CDR3 DNA sequence: TGTGCCAGCAGCCCCCCCAGGGCGGGGGCAGAGCAGTACTTC. Translated: CASSPPRAGAEQYF.

This clone was counted only a few times. This chain connects TRBV28 to TRBJ2-2; unclear D gene. V was clipped by 4 bases and J by 5 bases, with 8 bases between them. This CDR3 is built from 13 residues. Germline V gene data show CDR1 as MDHEN and CDR2 as SYDVKM. The CDR3 loop is CASSSIVTGELFF. The CDR3 nucleotides are TGTGCCAGCAGTTCGATAGTAACCGGGGAGCTGTTTTTT.

The chain employs TRBV6-5 and TRBJ2-7, with D hard to call. The CDR3 contains 13 residues. The germline gives CDR1 MNHEY, CDR2 SVGAGI. Trimming pared 5 bases from V and 4 bases from J, leaving 12 bases between. The CDR3 region has the DNA TGTGCCAGCAGTCGGAACGGTGGTTACGAGCAGTACTTC. Its translation: CASSRNGGYEQYF.

The sample holds a few counts of this clone. The rearrangement links TRBV15 to TRBJ1-3; D unresolved. From germline, CDR1 is LNHNV and CDR2 YYDKDF (reference sequence). The ends were cut back, 0 bases at V and 3 bases at J, with 15 bases in the middle. This CDR3 is 17 amino acids long. The chain's CDR3 is CATSRDGARSFGNTIYF. The DNA of the CDR3 is TGTGCCACCAGCAGAGATGGAGCCAGGAGTTTTGGAAACACCATATATTTT.